Described below is a single T cell receptor beta chain sequence and its context. The entry originates in a study of blood T cell repertoires in COVID-19. Under the authors' procedure: For nucleated cells, counts were estimated from reference gene primer amplification. Assay: immunoSEQ multiplex PCR; the TCRdb copy retains only in-frame clones and omits some. V and J calls and clone size are those listed in that table; D and trimming were worked out from the DNA. The sample holds a few hundred thousand clones; roughly 90% are singletons and the top ten take about 4%. CDR1 and CDR2 (germline): SGHDN, FVKESK. The V segment lost 0 bases and the J segment 13 bases; nucleotides outside the gene matches: 11. The length of the CDR3 is 15 residues.

The V gene is TRBV14, the J gene TRBJ1-2, with 10 bases fitting TRBD1. The sequenced material came from peripheral blood. This clonotype was sampled from a man in his sixties who had recovered from COVID-19. The CDR3 reads CASSQEGGQGRRVTF. The CDR3 DNA reads TGTGCCAGCAGCCAAGAGGGGGGACAGGGGCGACGCGTCACCTTC.